What follows describes a single T cell receptor (beta chain). The data originate from a study of T cells in Graves' hyperthyroidism and ophthalmopathy. Stable hyperthyroidism: no ophthalmopathy progression over 18 months of follow-up. This sample holds PBMCs from approximately 10 ml fresh peripheral blood. The TCR beta CDR3 regions underwent amplification using RNA transcripts as the source. When the TCR CDR3 underwent first-round RT-PCR, the HTBI primer set was used. TCRdb analysed the multiplex PCR reads with MiXCR anew, one entry per CDR3 protein. The table has hundreds of thousands of distinct CDR3 sequences, about a sixth seen once. V was pared by 1 base and J by 7 bases, with 11 bases between. Germline CDR1 PRHDT, CDR2 FYEKMQ (reference sequence). The CDR3 totals 14 residues.

V and J are TRBV13 and TRBJ1-3, with no clear D. This TCR derives from a woman between 18 and 29 years old with Graves' hyperthyroidism. Sample: blood. The CDR3 sequence is CASSLVSKGNTIYF. The CDR3 DNA reads as TGTGCCAGCAGCTTAGTCTCTAAAGGGAACACCATATATTTT.